One sample yielded the 23 T cell receptor beta chains listed below, sequenced in a study of CXCR3-negative and CXCR3-positive naive CD8 T cells. 5' RACE that incorporated UMI labels was used to prepare the TRB cDNA libraries. TCRdb re-called the 5' RACE reads and shows each CDR3 protein once, DNA omitted. In all, the sample yields fewer than 90,000 distinct CDR3 sequences. Regarding the study as a whole: In CXCR3-positive naive cells, the TRB CDR3s were more hydrophobic than in CXCR3-negative naive cells.

These receptors lack a known antigen. Sequences were obtained from naive CXCR3+ CD8+ T cells from blood. As for subset: CD45RO-CCR7+CD27+CD95- naive CD8+ T cells expressing CXCR3 (TNR3+). These receptors were obtained from a human donor in good health. Some clones in this sample may be carry-over from other donors' samples.

The rearrangement links TRBV7-9 to TRBJ2-1; TCRdb calls TRBD2, which cannot be checked without DNA. Germline loops: CDR1 SEHNR, CDR2 FQNEAQ (reference sequence). The CDR3 sequence is 15 residues long. CDR3 region: CASSSSSGGSNEQFF.

This rearrangement joins TRBV6-5 to TRBJ2-5; TCRdb returns TRBD1, unconfirmable since there is no DNA. Germline V gene sequence: CDR1 MNHEY, CDR2 SVGAGI. The CDR3 contains 16 residues. CDR3 sequence: CASSYSSTGGQETQYF.

This chain uses TRBV4-2 with TRBJ2-3; TCRdb's D gene call, TRBD2, goes unchecked for lack of DNA. There are 17 residues in the CDR3. CDR1 is LGHNA, CDR2 YNFKEQ, per germline. This CDR3 reads CASSHLMPEADTDTQYF.

This chain uses TRBV6-5 with TRBJ1-2; the D gene TCRdb calls, TRBD1, cannot be checked with no DNA. From germline, CDR1 is MNHEY and CDR2 SVGAGI. The CDR3 is 15 residues long. CDR3 region: CASSYRDSYNYGYTF.

The chain combines TRBV6-2 or TRBV6-3 with TRBJ2-7. CDR1 is MNHEY, CDR2 SVGEGT, per germline. The CDR3 spans 14 residues. CDR3 sequence: CASSYKPDAYEQYF.

The chain carries TRBV24-1 and TRBJ2-1; as DNA is missing, the TRBD2 call by TCRdb cannot be tested. CDR1 is KGHDR, CDR2 SFDVKD, per germline. The CDR3 contains 15 residues. The chain's CDR3 is CATQTGPGGPSEQFF.

The chain carries TRBV5-1 and TRBJ2-1. The CDR3 totals 12 residues. Germline CDR1 and CDR2: SGHRS and YFSETQ. The CDR3 here is CASSDPNLEQFF. The full variable domain, with the rest looked up from reference TRBV5-1 and TRBJ2-1, is KAGVTQTPRYLIKTRGQQVTLSCSPISGHRSVSWYQQTPGQGLQFLFEYFSETQRNKGNFPGRFSGRQFSNSRSEMNVSTLELGDSALYLCASSDPNLEQFFGPGTRLTVL.

The V gene is TRBV24-1, the J gene TRBJ2-7. Germline assignment: CDR1 KGHDR and CDR2 SFDVKD. CDR3 size: 14 residues. Here the CDR3 reads CATSDTGASYEQYF.

The chain combines TRBV6-5 with TRBJ2-5; lacking DNA, the TRBD1 call made by TCRdb goes unchecked. The CDR3 loop spans 16 amino acids. Germline-derived CDR1 and CDR2 are MNHEY and SVGAGI. CDR3 sequence reads: CASSYVDSQGQETQYF.

The J gene is TRBJ2-3, the V gene TRBV11-2; TCRdb calls TRBD1, which cannot be checked without DNA. CDR3 length: 15 amino acids. Germline-derived CDR1 and CDR2 are SGHAT and FQNNGV. This CDR3 is CASSLIGGSTDTQYF.

The chain is built from TRBV6-1 and TRBJ2-1; no DNA is available, so the TRBD1 call from TCRdb remains unchecked. The CDR3 extends over 12 amino acids. Germline V gene sequence: CDR1 MNHNS, CDR2 SASEGT. The CDR3 sequence is CASSQTVDEQFF.

The V and J genes are TRBV10-3 and TRBJ2-1; TCRdb's D call of TRBD2 is untestable without DNA. CDR1 ENHRY and CDR2 SYGVKD come from the germline V gene. The CDR3 extends over 15 amino acids. The CDR3 here is CAISELGEVANEQFF.

The chain couples TRBV28 to TRBJ1-5; the D gene TCRdb calls, TRBD1, cannot be checked with no DNA. This CDR3 has 16 residues. The V gene's germline CDR1 is MDHEN and CDR2 SYDVKM. The CDR3: CASSPTGQGVGQPQHF.

The chain recombines TRBV7-9 with TRBJ2-5. Germline CDR1 is SEHNR and CDR2 is FQNEAQ (reference sequence). The CDR3 runs to 14 residues. CDR3 amino acids: CASSLSHSQETQYF.

The chain joins TRBV5-6 to TRBJ1-1. This CDR3 is 13 amino acids long. Germline values: CDR1 SGHDT, CDR2 YYEEEE. The CDR3 sequence is CASSPLSNTEAFF.

The CDR3 protein is CASSLGANQPQHF. The J gene is TRBJ1-5, the V gene TRBV28; TCRdb designates TRBD1, a call that cannot be tested without DNA. The V gene's germline CDR1 is MDHEN and CDR2 SYDVKM. CDR3 length equals 13 residues.

The rearrangement uses TRBV9 and TRBJ2-1; TCRdb lists TRBD2, though no DNA is available to test this call. The germline CDR1 and CDR2 sequences are SGDLS and YYNGEE. This CDR3 contains 16 residues. The CDR3 sequence: CASSAASGGNFNEQFF. Full variable domain (remainder filled in from reference TRBV9 and TRBJ2-1): DSGVTQTPKHLITATGQRVTLRCSPRSGDLSVYWYQQSLDQGLQFLIQYYNGEERAKGNILERFSAQQFPDLHSELNLSSLELGDSALYFCASSAASGGNFNEQFFGPGTRLTVL.

The chain is built from TRBV7-9 and TRBJ2-1; TCRdb's D call, TRBD2, is unchecked because there is no DNA. The germline gives CDR1 SEHNR, CDR2 FQNEAQ (reference sequence). There are 16 residues in the CDR3. The CDR3 sequence is CASSNTLAGGRDEQFF. The entire variable domain, with the rest obtained from reference TRBV7-9 and TRBJ2-1, is as follows: DTGVSQNPRHKITKRGQNVTFRCDPISEHNRLYWYRQTLGQGPEFLTYFQNEAQLEKSRLLSDRFSAERPKGSFSTLEIQRTEQGDSAMYLCASSNTLAGGRDEQFFGPGTRLTVL.

The rearrangement joins TRBV15 to TRBJ1-2; TCRdb selects TRBD1, and the lack of DNA leaves this call unchecked. The CDR3 extends over 15 amino acids. Germline CDR1 and CDR2: LNHNV and YYDKDF (reference sequence). This CDR3 reads CATSGGGQGSEGYTF.

The V and J genes are TRBV6-6 and TRBJ2-7; TCRdb picks TRBD1, but there is no DNA to check that call. CDR3 length: 15 amino acids. Germline V gene sequence: CDR1 MNHNY, CDR2 SVGAGI (reference sequence). This chain's CDR3 is CASSTRAGEMYEQYF.

The chain has TRBV12-3 or TRBV12-4 and TRBJ1-1; the D call of TRBD1 rests on TCRdb alone, since no DNA is present to check it. This CDR3 is built from 13 residues. Here the CDR3 reads CASSTNDRDEAFF.

The CDR3 protein is CASSRDRGAYDTQYF. The V gene is TRBV6-6, the J gene TRBJ2-3; TCRdb's D call of TRBD1 is untestable without DNA. Germline lookup yields CDR1 MNHNY and CDR2 SVGAGI (reference sequence). The CDR3 loop spans 15 amino acids.

The CDR3 reads CAISPEGDGAEQYF. The V and J genes are TRBV10-3 and TRBJ2-7; as DNA is missing, the TRBD1 call by TCRdb cannot be tested. CDR3 length: 14 amino acids. CDR1 and CDR2 (germline): ENHRY, SYGVKD.